This T cell receptor (beta chain) was identified during a study of control samples from healthy donors and cancer patients. V shed 5 bases and J 7 bases; nucleotides not matched to a gene: 9. The CDR3 runs 15 residues. Germline V gene sequence: CDR1 LGHDT, CDR2 YNNKEL (reference sequence). TCRdb keeps only in-frame clones here, not all; method: immunoSEQ multiplex PCR. The data contain tens of thousands of clones, roughly 93% of them singletons. The sequencing input was PBMCs. The chain employs TRBV3-1 (or the pseudogene TRBV3-2) and TRBJ2-1; 9 bases align to TRBD1. This receptor was identified in a middle-aged woman with lung cancer. This chain's CDR3 is CASSYNRGRNNEQFF. CDR3 nucleotides: TGTGCCAGCAGCTATAACAGGGGGCGAAATAATGAGCAGTTCTTC.